The 20 T cell receptor beta chains below were found in one sample sequenced in a study of neurological immune-mediated disorders. TCRdb recomputed calls from the 5' RACE reads with MiXCR, one row per CDR3 protein. Of under 40,000 distinct CDR3 sequences in the sample, under 6% were seen once. The specimen sequenced was PBMCs. These receptor sequences come from a man younger than 30 in good health.

This clonotype was seen at least ten times. V gene TRBV5-1 combines with J gene TRBJ2-5; TRBD1 matches at 7 bases. CDR1 is SGHRS, CDR2 YFSETQ, per germline. V lost 4 bases and J lost 4; bases outside the gene matches: 7. The CDR3 totals 14 residues. The CDR3 nucleotides read TGCGCCAGCAGCCAAGGGGGCGCGGGAGAGACCCAGTACTTC. Its protein is CASSQGGAGETQYF.

In its sample, this clonotype was seen many times. The V call is TRBV6-5, the J call TRBJ2-1; unclear D gene. The CDR3 runs 15 residues. The V end lost 3 bases, the J end lost 3 bases, and 12 bases lay between the germline ends. The germline gives CDR1 MNHEY, CDR2 SVGAGI. The CDR3 sequence: CASSYMSRSYNEQFF. As DNA, the CDR3 is TGTGCCAGCAGTTATATGTCGCGGAGCTACAATGAGCAGTTCTTC.

This clonotype appeared many times. The chain uses TRBV10-3 and TRBJ1-1, with 8 bases fitting TRBD1. J lost 8 bases, V lost 3 bases, and 2 bases had no gene match. Germline V gives CDR1 ENHRY, CDR2 SYGVKD. The CDR3 loop spans 12 amino acids. This CDR3 reads CAISEQGGEAFF. As DNA, the CDR3 is TGTGCCATCAGTGAACAGGGGGGAGAAGCTTTCTTT.

This clonotype was seen many times. The rearrangement links TRBV7-9 to TRBJ1-2; TRBD1 matches 8 bases. J lost 8 bases, V lost 5 bases, and 7 bases had no gene match. This CDR3 is built from 13 residues. Germline CDR1 and CDR2: SEHNR and FQNEAQ (reference sequence). Written as DNA, the CDR3 is TGTGCCAGCAGCCCAACAGGGGGTCGAGGCTACACCTTC. Amino acids: CASSPTGGRGYTF. The full variable domain, rest sourced from reference TRBV7-9 and TRBJ1-2, is DTGVSQNPRHKITKRGQNVTFRCDPISEHNRLYWYRQTLGQGPEFLTYFQNEAQLEKSRLLSDRFSAERPKGSFSTLEIQRTEQGDSAMYLCASSPTGGRGYTFGSGTRLTVV.

This clonotype was detected ten times or more. The chain recombines TRBV5-1 with TRBJ1-4, with D tentatively TRBD1 (5 bases). This CDR3 is built from 15 residues. The germline CDR1 and CDR2 sequences are SGHRS and YFSETQ. Trimming removed 3 bases at V and 5 bases at J, with 14 bases between. CDR3 in DNA: TGCGCCAGCAGCTCACGAGGGGTCTCCAATGAAAAACTGTTTTTT. As protein: CASSSRGVSNEKLFF. The entire variable domain, with the rest obtained from reference TRBV5-1 and TRBJ1-4, is as follows: KAGVTQTPRYLIKTRGQQVTLSCSPISGHRSVSWYQQTPGQGLQFLFEYFSETQRNKGNFPGRFSGRQFSNSRSEMNVSTLELGDSALYLCASSSRGVSNEKLFFGSGTQLSVL.

This clonotype was observed at least ten times. This chain connects TRBV29-1 to TRBJ1-2; possible D gene TRBD1, 5 bases. CDR1 is SQVTM, CDR2 ANQGSEA, per germline. CDR3 length: 14 residues. The ends were cut back, 2 bases at V and 8 bases at J, with 18 bases in the middle. Here the CDR3 reads CSVELNGAGSGYTF. CDR3 coding DNA: TGCAGCGTTGAACTTAATGGGGCAGGGTCCGGCTACACCTTC.

This clonotype was seen repeatedly, ten times or more. The rearrangement uses TRBV5-1 and TRBJ2-2; 7 bases are shared with TRBD1. The length of the CDR3 is 16 residues. V was clipped by 1 base and J by 6 bases; unmatched bases: 9. Germline assignment: CDR1 SGHRS and CDR2 YFSETQ. CDR3 in amino acids: CASSLTGDLDAGELFF. Here the CDR3 DNA reads TGCGCCAGCAGCTTGACAGGGGACCTCGACGCCGGGGAGCTGTTTTTT.

In this sample, this clonotype turned up a few times. The rearrangement joins TRBV18 to TRBJ1-1; TRBD1 matches at 7 bases. The CDR3 is made up of 13 amino acids. Germline values: CDR1 KGHSH, CDR2 LQKENI. With V trimmed by 5 bases and J by 7 bases, 7 bases remained unmatched. CDR3 loop: CASSRGRDDEAFF. In DNA form, the CDR3 reads TGTGCCAGCTCAAGGGGGCGGGACGATGAAGCTTTCTTT.

The table lists this clonotype with many counts. This chain uses TRBV18 with TRBJ1-2; D not certain. The CDR3 runs to 15 residues. Germline CDR1 reads KGHSH; CDR2 reads LQKENI. V was shortened by 3 bases and J by 2 bases, with 13 bases between the two germline ends. The CDR3 loop is CASSPTADANYGYTF. The DNA of the CDR3 is TGTGCCAGCTCACCGACTGCGGACGCGAACTATGGCTACACCTTC.

This clonotype was observed at least ten times. The rearrangement uses TRBV29-1 and TRBJ1-1; 7 nucleotides match TRBD1. Germline V gene lookup returns CDR1 SQVTM and CDR2 ANQGSEA. Trimming at V came to 0 bases and at J to 12 bases, leaving 16 bases not matched to a gene. The CDR3 is 15 amino acids. CDR3 bases: TGCAGCGTTGAAGATGTGACAGGGCCGAATTTGAAGACTTTCTTT. As protein: CSVEDVTGPNLKTFF.

This clonotype was picked up many times. The chain is built from TRBV14 and TRBJ2-7, with D uncertain. V shed 0 bases and J shed 3 bases, with 6 bases lying between them. The CDR3 loop spans 13 amino acids. The germline CDR1 and CDR2 sequences are SGHDN and FVKESK. Here the CDR3 DNA reads TGTGCCAGCAGCCAAGATCGCCACTACGAGCAGTACTTC. This sequence encodes CASSQDRHYEQYF. Supplemented by reference TRBV14 and TRBJ2-7, the full variable domain reads EAGVTQFPSHSVIEKGQTVTLRCDPISGHDNLYWYRRVMGKEIKFLLHFVKESKQDESGMPNNRFLAERTGGTYSTLKVQPAELEDSGVYFCASSQDRHYEQYFGPGTRLTVT.

This clonotype appeared many times. A single base separates this from a much larger clone, so it may be a read error. The V call is TRBV4-1, the J call TRBJ2-1; TRBD2 might be the D (6 bases). Trimming took off 4 bases at V and 5 bases at J, with 9 bases between the two ends. This CDR3 contains 13 residues. Per the germline V gene, CDR1 is MGHRA and CDR2 is YSYEKL. CDR3 residues: CASSLGGDNEQFF. CDR3 in DNA: TGCGCCAGCAGCCTGGGAGGCGACAATGAGCAGTTCTTC.

This clonotype has at least ten counts. At one boundary the junction diverges from the germline segment, which might be a read error. The chain joins TRBV6-5 to TRBJ2-5; maybe TRBD2 (6 bases). The CDR3 extends over 15 amino acids. Germline loops: CDR1 MNHEY, CDR2 SVGAGI. In DNA, the CDR3 is TGTGCCAACAGTCAACCGGGACTTGGGAGAAAGACCCAGTACTTC. Translating it yields CANSQPGLGRKTQYF.

The sample holds many counts of this clonotype. V and J are TRBV19 and TRBJ2-6; 11 bases map to TRBD1. CDR3 length: 17 residues. V lost 3 bases and J lost 0; bases outside the gene matches: 1. Looked up from germline, CDR1 is LNHDA and CDR2 is SQIVND (reference sequence). The CDR3 DNA follows: TGTGCCAGTAGTATGGGACAGGGGGTCTCTGGGGCCAACGTCCTGACTTTC. Its protein product is CASSMGQGVSGANVLTF.

This clonotype has a count of ten or more. This chain joins TRBV5-1 and TRBJ1-1, with D hard to call. The CDR3 runs to 13 residues. The V and J ends lost 5 bases and 0 bases respectively, with 8 bases between them. CDR1 is SGHRS, CDR2 YFSETQ, per germline. DNA of the CDR3: TGCGCCAGCAGTAACCCAGTGAACACTGAAGCTTTCTTT. Translation: CASSNPVNTEAFF. The variable domain in full, with the rest retrieved from reference TRBV5-1 and TRBJ1-1, is KAGVTQTPRYLIKTRGQQVTLSCSPISGHRSVSWYQQTPGQGLQFLFEYFSETQRNKGNFPGRFSGRQFSNSRSEMNVSTLELGDSALYLCASSNPVNTEAFFGQGTRLTVV.

The table lists this clonotype with many counts. The chain combines TRBV10-3 with TRBJ1-1; tentatively, D is TRBD1 (6 bases). The CDR3 is 15 residues long. V dropped 4 bases and J dropped 4 bases, with 16 bases sitting between them. Germline CDR1 reads ENHRY; CDR2 reads SYGVKD. CDR3 bases: TGTGCCATCAGTGGTACCGGGGGCGCAGGCACTGAAGCTTTCTTT. It encodes CAISGTGGAGTEAFF.

At least ten counts were recorded for this clonotype. The chain is built from TRBV5-1 and TRBJ2-2, with unresolved D. Between the trimmed V and J ends, which lost 4 bases and 0 bases, there was a span of 10 bases. The germline V gene has CDR1 SGHRS and CDR2 YFSETQ. This CDR3 spans 15 amino acids. This CDR3 is CASSESLSNTGELFF. DNA of the CDR3: TGCGCCAGCAGCGAGAGCTTATCGAACACCGGGGAGCTGTTTTTT.

This clonotype was picked up many times. The chain uses TRBV7-9 and TRBJ2-7; TRBD1 matches at 8 bases. With V trimmed by 5 bases and J by 6 bases, 9 bases remained unmatched. This CDR3 contains 14 residues. The germline gives CDR1 SEHNR, CDR2 FQNEAQ (reference sequence). CDR3 in amino acids: CASSPPTGGIEQYF. Here the CDR3 DNA reads TGTGCCAGCAGCCCGCCAACAGGGGGTATCGAGCAGTACTTC.

This clonotype has a count of ten or more. This sequence joins TRBV6-6 and TRBJ1-2, with D hard to call. CDR1 and CDR2 from the germline V gene are MNHNY and SVGAGI (reference sequence). The CDR3 is made up of 16 amino acids. Trimming stripped 6 bases from V and 1 base from J, with 18 bases between. DNA of the CDR3: TGTGCCAGCAGCTATGCTCAGGTGGAGGGTAACTATGGCTACACCTTC. Encoded protein: CASSYAQVEGNYGYTF.

This clonotype was counted ten times or more. The V call is TRBV6-6, the J call TRBJ2-1, with 11 bases fitting TRBD2. The length of the CDR3 is 21 residues. Trimming took 1 base from V and 0 from J; bases not matched to a gene: 14. The V gene's germline CDR1 is MNHNY and CDR2 SVGAGI (reference sequence). CDR3 residues: CASSYLPGGSSGGSSYNEQFF. The CDR3 DNA follows: TGTGCCAGCAGTTACTTGCCGGGCGGTTCTAGCGGGGGGAGCTCCTACAATGAGCAGTTCTTC.